A selection of T cell receptor beta chains follows, all from one sample in a study of HIV-infected children after antiretroviral therapy interruption. TCRdb recomputed calls from the 3' RACE reads with MiXCR, one row per CDR3 protein. There are about 15,000 distinct CDR3 sequences in the sample; more than 3% occur only once, and less than 40% lies in the top ten. Material: CD45RO+ CD8+ T cells from PBMCs, pooled from several time points, obtained from a donor given antiretroviral therapy, either interrupted or continuous. These receptors originate from a pool of human donors with HIV. Both conserved end residues are part of each CDR3. Each record gives: J gene, D gene, V gene, clone size, CDR3 protein, CDR3 DNA. The D gene is left open where the match is weak. Not every row has a clone size; where given, it reads once, few, many or a size class.

TRBJ1-2 | . | TRBV5-1 | many | CASSLYATPAPGGYTF | TGCGCCAGCAGCTTGTATGCGACGCCCGCTCCCGGCGGCTACACCTTC
TRBJ1-4 | TRBD1 | TRBV19 | many | CASSFRQGLNEKLFF | TGTGCCAGTAGTTTCCGACAGGGACTAAATGAAAAACTGTTTTTT
TRBJ2-2 | . | TRBV7-9 | many | CASSLTGELFF | TGTGCCAGCAGCTTAACCGGGGAGCTGTTTTTT
TRBJ2-7 | . | TRBV4-1 | many | CASSQDRSGWNYEQYF | TGCGCCAGCAGCCAAGATCGTTCAGGGTGGAACTACGAGCAGTACTTC
TRBJ2-5 | TRBD2 | TRBV5-5 | many | CASSFRGGSTDQETQYF | TGTGCCAGCAGCTTTCGGGGGGGTAGTACGGATCAAGAGACCCAGTACTTC
TRBJ2-7 | . | TRBV28 | many | CASSLAGSYEQYF | TGTGCCAGCAGTTTGGCGGGTTCCTACGAGCAGTACTTC
TRBJ1-5 | TRBD1 | TRBV28 | many | CASSFCTGGCQPQHF | TGTGCCAGCAGTTTCTGTACAGGGGGCTGTCAGCCCCAGCATTTT
TRBJ1-5 | TRBD1 | TRBV28 | many | CASSPRDRALEPQHF | TGTGCCAGCAGCCCCAGGGACAGGGCACTCGAGCCCCAGCATTTT
TRBJ2-3 | . | TRBV12-3/TRBV12-4 | many | CASSPPPKVPADTQYF | TGTGCCAGCAGTCCCCCCCCGAAGGTTCCCGCAGATACGCAGTATTTT
TRBJ2-6 | . | TRBV7-3 | few | CASSLITSDGANVLTF | TGTGCCAGCAGCTTAATAACATCTGATGGGGCCAACGTCCTGACTTTC
TRBJ2-3 | . | TRBV9 | many | CASSAPYGVNTQYF | TGTGCCAGCAGCGCCCCCTACGGGGTCAATACGCAGTATTTT
TRBJ2-3 | . | TRBV27 | few | CASTSGGSSDTQYF | TGTGCCAGCACGTCTGGGGGTTCGTCAGATACGCAGTATTTT
TRBJ2-1 | . | TRBV3-1 | many | CASSQEYPGAPYNEQFF | TGTGCCAGCAGCCAAGAATATCCGGGGGCCCCCTACAATGAGCAGTTCTTC
TRBJ1-5 | . | TRBV24-1 | . | CATSDLQTDQPQHF | TGTGCCACCAGTGATTTACAGACAGATCAGCCCCAGCATTTT
TRBJ2-7 | . | TRBV2 | many | CASIQGWVTSYEQYF | TGTGCCAGCATCCAAGGATGGGTTACCTCCTACGAGCAGTACTTC
TRBJ1-1 | . | TRBV27 | many | CASSYSTRAEAFF | TGTGCCAGCAGTTACTCGACGAGGGCTGAAGCTTTCTTT
TRBJ1-2 | . | TRBV6-5 | many | CASSPAQDSNYGYTF | TGTGCCAGCAGCCCTGCCCAAGATTCTAACTATGGCTACACCTTC
TRBJ2-1 | . | TRBV19 | many | CASSTLGDPNEQFF | TGTGCCAGTAGTACTTTGGGGGACCCGAATGAGCAGTTCTTC
TRBJ1-1 | . | TRBV13 | many | CASSLLRTAKNTEAFF | TGTGCCAGCAGCTTACTTCGGACAGCCAAGAACACTGAAGCTTTCTTT
TRBJ2-7 | . | TRBV2 | many | CASSELGASYEQYF | TGTGCCAGCAGTGAACTCGGGGCCTCCTACGAGCAGTACTTC
TRBJ1-1 | . | TRBV27 | many | CASSLGTLTEAFF | TGTGCCAGCAGTTTGGGGACGTTGACTGAAGCTTTCTTT
TRBJ1-5 | . | TRBV20-1 | many | CSASFGRGKRQPQHF | TGCAGTGCCTCCTTTGGAAGGGGTAAGCGCCAGCCCCAGCATTTT
TRBJ1-1 | . | TRBV6-2/TRBV6-3 | few | CASGPTSPATEAFF | TGTGCCAGCGGCCCGACAAGTCCCGCCACTGAAGCTTTCTTT
TRBJ2-2 | TRBD1 | TRBV15 | many | CATSRDFGQVNTGELFF | TGTGCCACCAGCAGAGATTTCGGACAGGTGAACACCGGGGAGCTGTTTTTT
TRBJ2-1 | . | TRBV6-2/TRBV6-3 | . | CASSPIRGPTYNEQFF | TGTGCCAGCAGTCCAATACGGGGTCCCACTTACAATGAGCAGTTCTTC
TRBJ1-2 | TRBD1 | TRBV28 | many | CASRNEGTGLNYGYTF | TGTGCCAGCAGAAATGAAGGGACAGGGCTTAACTATGGCTACACCTTC
TRBJ1-4 | . | TRBV27 | many | CASSGTPKPNEKLFF | TGTGCCAGCAGTGGGACACCCAAACCAAATGAAAAACTGTTTTTT
TRBJ1-5 | . | TRBV20-1 | many | CSARDYEESQPQHF | TGCAGTGCTAGAGATTATGAAGAATCTCAGCCCCAGCATTTT
TRBJ2-3 | TRBD2 | TRBV12-3/TRBV12-4 | many | CASSGTSATDTQYF | TGTGCCAGCAGTGGGACTAGCGCCACAGATACGCAGTATTTT
TRBJ1-5 | TRBD1 | TRBV7-2 | many | CASSLGDRDQPQHF | TGTGCCAGCAGCTTAGGGGACAGAGATCAGCCCCAGCATTTT
TRBJ2-1 | TRBD2 | TRBV7-3 | medium-sized | CASSIGLAGGNNEQFF | TGTGCCAGCAGCATCGGACTAGCGGGAGGAAACAATGAGCAGTTCTTC
TRBJ2-3 | . | TRBV24-1 | many | CATSHYVQDKATHGTTDTQYF | TGTGCCACCAGCCACTACGTCCAGGACAAAGCCACTCACGGAACCACAGATACGCAGTATTTT
TRBJ1-2 | TRBD1 | TRBV27 | . | CASSLTGGDGYTF | TGTGCCAGCAGTTTGACAGGGGGCGATGGCTACACCTTC
TRBJ2-1 | . | TRBV2 | . | CASRAGAGNEQFF | TGTGCCAGCAGGGCGGGGGCGGGGAATGAGCAGTTCTTC
TRBJ2-7 | . | TRBV23-1 | . | CASSRPILKYEQYF | TGCGCCAGCAGTCGACCAATACTAAAATACGAGCAGTACTTC
TRBJ1-5 | . | TRBV28 | . | CVSSPLDSNQPQHF | TGTGTCAGCAGCCCTTTGGATAGCAATCAGCCCCAGCATTTT
TRBJ2-7 | TRBD1 | TRBV5-6 | many | CASTLGQGNSYEQYF | TGTGCCAGCACCCTCGGACAGGGCAACTCCTACGAGCAGTACTTC
TRBJ2-3 | TRBD2 | TRBV12-3/TRBV12-4 | many | CASGGRGGRKDTQYF | TGTGCCAGCGGAGGTCGGGGGGGCCGAAAGGATACGCAGTATTTT
TRBJ2-1 | TRBD1 | TRBV28 | many | CASSTGQGQANEQFF | TGTGCCAGCAGTACGGGACAGGGTCAGGCCAATGAGCAGTTCTTC
TRBJ1-1 | . | TRBV19 | many | CASRFFGENTEAFF | TGTGCCAGTAGATTTTTCGGGGAGAATACTGAAGCTTTCTTT
TRBJ2-3 | TRBD2 | TRBV2 | large | CASSPGTSTVDTQYF | TGTGCCAGCAGCCCCGGGACTAGCACGGTAGATACGCAGTATTTT
TRBJ2-2 | . | TRBV6-4 | many | CASSTVSTGELFF | TGTGCCAGCTCGACAGTTTCCACCGGGGAGCTGTTTTTT
TRBJ2-3 | TRBD2 | TRBV6-1 | few | CASSEGLAGSDTQYF | TGTGCCAGCAGTGAAGGACTAGCGGGGTCCGATACGCAGTATTTT
TRBJ1-1 | . | TRBV4-1 | many | CASSPEASVAEAFF | TGCGCCAGCAGCCCCGAAGCTTCAGTTGCTGAAGCTTTCTTT
TRBJ2-3 | TRBD1 | TRBV7-8 | many | CASSSTLQTGVPDTQYF | TGTGCCAGCAGCTCGACGCTCCAAACAGGGGTCCCAGATACGCAGTATTTT
TRBJ2-7 | TRBD2 | TRBV5-1 | medium-sized | CASSQTSGGPYEQYF | TGCGCCAGCAGCCAGACTAGCGGGGGGCCCTACGAGCAGTACTTC